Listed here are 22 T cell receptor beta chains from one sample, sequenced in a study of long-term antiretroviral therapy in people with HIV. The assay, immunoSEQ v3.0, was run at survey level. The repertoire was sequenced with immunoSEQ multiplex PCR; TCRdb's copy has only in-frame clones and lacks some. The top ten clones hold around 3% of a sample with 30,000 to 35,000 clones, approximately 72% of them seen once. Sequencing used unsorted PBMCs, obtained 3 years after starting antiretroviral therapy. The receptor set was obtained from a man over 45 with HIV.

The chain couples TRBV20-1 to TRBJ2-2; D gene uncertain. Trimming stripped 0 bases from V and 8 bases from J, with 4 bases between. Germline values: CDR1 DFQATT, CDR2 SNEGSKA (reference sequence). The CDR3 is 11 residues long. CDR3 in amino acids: CSARETGELFF. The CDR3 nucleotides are TGCAGTGCTAGAGAGACAGGGGAGCTGTTTTTT.

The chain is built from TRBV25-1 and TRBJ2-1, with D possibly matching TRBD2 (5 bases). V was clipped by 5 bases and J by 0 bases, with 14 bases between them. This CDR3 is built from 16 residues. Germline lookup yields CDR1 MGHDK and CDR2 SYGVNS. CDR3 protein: CASSTLAPDSYNEQFF. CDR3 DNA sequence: TGTGCCAGCAGTACTCTAGCACCCGACTCCTACAATGAGCAGTTCTTC.

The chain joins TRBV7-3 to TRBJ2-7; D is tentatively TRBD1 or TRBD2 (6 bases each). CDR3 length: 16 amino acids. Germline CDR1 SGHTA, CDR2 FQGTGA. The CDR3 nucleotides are TGTGGAGAGGGATGGTCCGGGGGCGTCACCTCCTACGAGCAGTACTTC. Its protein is CGEGWSGGVTSYEQYF.

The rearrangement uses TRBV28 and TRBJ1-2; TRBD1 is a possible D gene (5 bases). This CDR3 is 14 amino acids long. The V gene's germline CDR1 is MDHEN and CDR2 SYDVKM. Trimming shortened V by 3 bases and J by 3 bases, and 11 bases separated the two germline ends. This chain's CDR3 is CASSFHQGDYGYTF. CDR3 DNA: TGTGCCAGCAGTTTTCATCAGGGAGACTATGGCTACACCTTC.

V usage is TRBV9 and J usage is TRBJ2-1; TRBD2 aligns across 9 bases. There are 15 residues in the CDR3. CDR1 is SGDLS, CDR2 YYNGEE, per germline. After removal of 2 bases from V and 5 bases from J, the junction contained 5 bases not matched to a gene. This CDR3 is CASSVLAGLNNEQFF. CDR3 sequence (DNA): TGTGCCAGCAGCGTTCTAGCGGGACTAAACAATGAGCAGTTCTTC. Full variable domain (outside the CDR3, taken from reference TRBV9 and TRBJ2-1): DSGVTQTPKHLITATGQRVTLRCSPRSGDLSVYWYQQSLDQGLQFLIQYYNGEERAKGNILERFSAQQFPDLHSELNLSSLELGDSALYFCASSVLAGLNNEQFFGPGTRLTVL.

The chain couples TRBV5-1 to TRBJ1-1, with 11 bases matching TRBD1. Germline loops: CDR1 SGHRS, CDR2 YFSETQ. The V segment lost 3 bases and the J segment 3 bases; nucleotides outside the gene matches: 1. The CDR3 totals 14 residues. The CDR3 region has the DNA TGCGCCAGCAGCTGGGGACAGGGGGACACTGAAGCTTTCTTT. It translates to CASSWGQGDTEAFF.

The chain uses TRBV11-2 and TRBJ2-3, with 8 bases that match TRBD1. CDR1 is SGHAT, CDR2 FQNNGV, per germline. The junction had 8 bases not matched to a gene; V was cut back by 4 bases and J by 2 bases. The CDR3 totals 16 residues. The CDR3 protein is CASSYTGTGFTDTQYF. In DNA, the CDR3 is TGTGCCAGCAGCTACACCGGGACAGGCTTCACAGATACGCAGTATTTT.

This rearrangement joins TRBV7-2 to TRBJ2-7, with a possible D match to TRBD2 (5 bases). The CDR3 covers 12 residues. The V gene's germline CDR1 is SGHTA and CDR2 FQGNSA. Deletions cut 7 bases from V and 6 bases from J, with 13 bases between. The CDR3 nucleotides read TGTGCCAGCACATTAGGACTGAGCGAGCAGTACTTC. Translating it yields CASTLGLSEQYF.

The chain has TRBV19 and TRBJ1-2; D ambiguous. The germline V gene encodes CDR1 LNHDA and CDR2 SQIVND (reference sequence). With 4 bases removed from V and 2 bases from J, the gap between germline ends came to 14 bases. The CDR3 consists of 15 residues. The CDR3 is CASSTLGGGNYGYTF. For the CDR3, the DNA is TGTGCCAGTAGTACCCTGGGTGGAGGAAACTATGGCTACACCTTC. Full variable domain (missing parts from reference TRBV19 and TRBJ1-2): DGGITQSPKYLFRKEGQNVTLSCEQNLNHDAMYWYRQDPGQGLRLIYYSQIVNDFQKGDIAEGYSVSREKKESFPLTVTSAQKNPTAFYLCASSTLGGGNYGYTFGSGTRLTVV.

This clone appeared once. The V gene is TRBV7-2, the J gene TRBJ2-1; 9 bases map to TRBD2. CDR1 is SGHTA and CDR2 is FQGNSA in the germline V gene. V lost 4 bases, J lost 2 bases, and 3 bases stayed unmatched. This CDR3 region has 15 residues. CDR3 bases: TGTGCCAGCAGCTCAAGCGGGAGGACCTACAATGAGCAGTTCTTC. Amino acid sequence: CASSSSGRTYNEQFF. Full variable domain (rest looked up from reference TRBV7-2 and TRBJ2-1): GAGVSQSPSNKVTEKGKDVELRCDPISGHTALYWYRQSLGQGLEFLIYFQGNSAPDKSGLPSDRFSAERTGGSVSTLTIQRTQQEDSAVYLCASSSSGRTYNEQFFGPGTRLTVL.

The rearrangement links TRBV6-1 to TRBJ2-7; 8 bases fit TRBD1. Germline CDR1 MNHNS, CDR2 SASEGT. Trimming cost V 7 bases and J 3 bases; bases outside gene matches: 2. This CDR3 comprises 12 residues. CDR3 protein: CASKQGDYEQYF. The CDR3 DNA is TGTGCCAGCAAACAGGGGGACTACGAGCAGTACTTC.

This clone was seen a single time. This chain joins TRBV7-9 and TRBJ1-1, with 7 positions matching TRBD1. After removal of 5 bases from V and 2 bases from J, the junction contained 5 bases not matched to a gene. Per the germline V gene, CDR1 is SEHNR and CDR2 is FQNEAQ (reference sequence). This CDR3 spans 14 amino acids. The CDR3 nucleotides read TGTGCCAGCAGCAGCTACAGGGGAAACACTGAAGCTTTCTTT. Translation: CASSSYRGNTEAFF.

In DNA, the CDR3 is TGTGCCAGCAGCCAAGATCGACAGGGGGCTACGACTGGCTACACCTTC. It is translated as CASSQDRQGATTGYTF. The V call is TRBV4-2, the J call TRBJ1-2, with 10 bases aligning to TRBD1. Trimming at V came to 0 bases and at J to 7 bases, leaving 8 bases not matched to a gene. Germline V gives CDR1 LGHNA, CDR2 YNFKEQ. The CDR3 covers 16 residues.

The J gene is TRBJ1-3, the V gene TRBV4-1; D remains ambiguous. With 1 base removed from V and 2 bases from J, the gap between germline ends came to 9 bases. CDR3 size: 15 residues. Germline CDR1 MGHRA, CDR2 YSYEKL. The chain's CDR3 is CASSQVLGTGNTIYF. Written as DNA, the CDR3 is TGCGCCAGCAGCCAAGTTTTGGGGACTGGAAACACCATATATTTT.

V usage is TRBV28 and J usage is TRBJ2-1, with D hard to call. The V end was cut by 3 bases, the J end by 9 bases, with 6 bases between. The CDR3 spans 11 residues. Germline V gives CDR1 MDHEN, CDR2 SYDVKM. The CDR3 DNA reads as TGTGCCAGCAGTTTTTCGAGTGAGCAGTTCTTC. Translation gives CASSFSSEQFF. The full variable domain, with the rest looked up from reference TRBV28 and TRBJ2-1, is DVKVTQSSRYLVKRTGEKVFLECVQDMDHENMFWYRQDPGLGLRLIYFSYDVKMKEKGDIPEGYSVSREKKERFSLILESASTNQTSMYLCASSFSSEQFFGPGTRLTVL.

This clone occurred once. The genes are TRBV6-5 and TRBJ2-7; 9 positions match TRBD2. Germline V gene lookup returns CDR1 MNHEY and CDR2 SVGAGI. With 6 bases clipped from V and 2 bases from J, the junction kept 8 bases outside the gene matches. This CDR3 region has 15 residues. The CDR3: CASRSGLAGPYEQYF. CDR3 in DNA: TGTGCCAGCAGATCGGGACTAGCTGGGCCCTACGAGCAGTACTTC.

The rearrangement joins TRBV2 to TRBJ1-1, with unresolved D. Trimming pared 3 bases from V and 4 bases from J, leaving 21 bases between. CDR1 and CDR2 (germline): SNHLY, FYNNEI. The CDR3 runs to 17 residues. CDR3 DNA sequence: TGTGCCAGCAGTGATCGAGGGTTCGCCACTAAGGGCACTGAAGCTTTCTTT. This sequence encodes CASSDRGFATKGTEAFF.

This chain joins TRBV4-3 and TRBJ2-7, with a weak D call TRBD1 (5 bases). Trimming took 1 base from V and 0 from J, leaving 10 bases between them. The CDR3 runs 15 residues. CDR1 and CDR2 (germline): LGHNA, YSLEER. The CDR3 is CASSQVYGASYEQYF. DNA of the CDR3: TGCGCCAGCAGCCAAGTCTATGGGGCCTCCTACGAGCAGTACTTC.

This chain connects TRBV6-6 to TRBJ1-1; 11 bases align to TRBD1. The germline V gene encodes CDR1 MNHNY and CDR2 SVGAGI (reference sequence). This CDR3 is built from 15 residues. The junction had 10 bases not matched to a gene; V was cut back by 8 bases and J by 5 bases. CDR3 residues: CASFVGGQGATEAFF. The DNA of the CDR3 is TGTGCCAGCTTCGTGGGAGGACAGGGGGCAACTGAAGCTTTCTTT.

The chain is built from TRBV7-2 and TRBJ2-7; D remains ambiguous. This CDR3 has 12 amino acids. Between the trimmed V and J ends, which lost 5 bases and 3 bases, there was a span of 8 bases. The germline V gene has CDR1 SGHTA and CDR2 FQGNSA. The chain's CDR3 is CASSPGSYEQYF. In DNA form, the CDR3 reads TGTGCCAGCAGCCCCGGAAGCTACGAGCAGTACTTC. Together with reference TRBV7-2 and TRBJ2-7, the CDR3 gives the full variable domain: GAGVSQSPSNKVTEKGKDVELRCDPISGHTALYWYRQSLGQGLEFLIYFQGNSAPDKSGLPSDRFSAERTGGSVSTLTIQRTQQEDSAVYLCASSPGSYEQYFGPGTRLTVT.

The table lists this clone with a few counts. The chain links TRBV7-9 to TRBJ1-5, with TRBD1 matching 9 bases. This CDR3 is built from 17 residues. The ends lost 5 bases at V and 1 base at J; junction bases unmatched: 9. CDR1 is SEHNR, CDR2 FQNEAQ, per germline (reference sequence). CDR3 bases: TGTGCCAGCAGCCAGAGGGGACAGGGAGGAAGCAATCAGCCCCAGCATTTT. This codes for CASSQRGQGGSNQPQHF.

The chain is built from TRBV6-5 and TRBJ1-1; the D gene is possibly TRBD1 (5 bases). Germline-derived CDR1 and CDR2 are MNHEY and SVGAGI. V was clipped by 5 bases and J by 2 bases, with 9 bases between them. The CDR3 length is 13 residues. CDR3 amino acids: CASSRTRNTEAFF. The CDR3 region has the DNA TGTGCCAGCAGTCGGACAAGAAACACTGAAGCTTTCTTT.